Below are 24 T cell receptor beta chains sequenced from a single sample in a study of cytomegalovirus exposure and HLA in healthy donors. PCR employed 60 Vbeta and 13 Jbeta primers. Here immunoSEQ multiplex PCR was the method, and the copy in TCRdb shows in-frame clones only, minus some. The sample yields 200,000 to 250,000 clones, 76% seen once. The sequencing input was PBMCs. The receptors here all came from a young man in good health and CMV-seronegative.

The CDR3 DNA reads as TGTGCCGTCACCGTCGGGGGAGGTGTGAACGAGCAGTACTTC. Encoded protein: CAVTVGGGVNEQYF. V usage is TRBV10-3 and J usage is TRBJ2-7, with D maybe TRBD2 (6 bases). Trimming shortened V by 11 bases and J by 5 bases, and 22 bases separated the two germline ends. This CDR3 is 14 amino acids long. The germline gives CDR1 ENHRY, CDR2 SYGVKD.

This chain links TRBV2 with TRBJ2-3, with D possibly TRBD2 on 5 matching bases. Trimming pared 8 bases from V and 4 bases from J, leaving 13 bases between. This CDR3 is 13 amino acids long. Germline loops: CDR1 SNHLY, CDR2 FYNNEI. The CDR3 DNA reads TGTGCCAGCGGGAGAGAGGGAGCAGATACGCAGTATTTT. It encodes CASGREGADTQYF.

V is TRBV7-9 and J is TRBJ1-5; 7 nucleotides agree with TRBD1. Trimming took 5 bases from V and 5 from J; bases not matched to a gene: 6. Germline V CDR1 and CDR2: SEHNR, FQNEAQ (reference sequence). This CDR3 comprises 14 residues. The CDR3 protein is CASSAEGAHQPQHF. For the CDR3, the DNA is TGTGCCAGCAGCGCCGAGGGGGCCCATCAGCCCCAGCATTTT.

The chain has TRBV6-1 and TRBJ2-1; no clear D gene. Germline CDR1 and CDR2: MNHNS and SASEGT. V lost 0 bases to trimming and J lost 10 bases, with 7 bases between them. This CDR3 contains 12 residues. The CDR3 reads CASSEASGEQFF. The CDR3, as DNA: TGTGCCAGCAGTGAAGCGTCCGGGGAGCAGTTCTTC.

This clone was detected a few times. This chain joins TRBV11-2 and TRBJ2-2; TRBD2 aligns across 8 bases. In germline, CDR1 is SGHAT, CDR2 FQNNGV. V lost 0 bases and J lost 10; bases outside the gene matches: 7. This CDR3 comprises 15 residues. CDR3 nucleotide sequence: TGTGCCAGCAGCTTAGAGGCAGCGGGAGAAACGGAGCTGTTTTTT. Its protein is CASSLEAAGETELFF.

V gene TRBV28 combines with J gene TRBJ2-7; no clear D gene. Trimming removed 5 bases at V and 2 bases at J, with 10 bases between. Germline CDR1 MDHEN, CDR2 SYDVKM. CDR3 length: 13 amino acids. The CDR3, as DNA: TGTGCCAGCAGTCAAATGTCTACCTACGAGCAGTACTTC. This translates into CASSQMSTYEQYF.

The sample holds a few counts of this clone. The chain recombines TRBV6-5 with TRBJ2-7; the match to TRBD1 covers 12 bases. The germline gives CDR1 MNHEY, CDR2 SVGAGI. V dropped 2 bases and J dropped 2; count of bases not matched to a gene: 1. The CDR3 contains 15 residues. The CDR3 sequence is CASSYRDRGPYEQYF. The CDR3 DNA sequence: TGTGCCAGCAGTTACCGGGACAGGGGGCCCTACGAGCAGTACTTC.

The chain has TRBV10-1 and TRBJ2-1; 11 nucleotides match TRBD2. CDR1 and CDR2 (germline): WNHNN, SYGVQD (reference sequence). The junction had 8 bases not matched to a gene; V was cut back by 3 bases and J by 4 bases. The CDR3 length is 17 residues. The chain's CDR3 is CASSDIIAGGGYNEQFF. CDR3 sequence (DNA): TGCGCCAGCAGTGATATCATAGCGGGAGGGGGATACAATGAGCAGTTCTTC.

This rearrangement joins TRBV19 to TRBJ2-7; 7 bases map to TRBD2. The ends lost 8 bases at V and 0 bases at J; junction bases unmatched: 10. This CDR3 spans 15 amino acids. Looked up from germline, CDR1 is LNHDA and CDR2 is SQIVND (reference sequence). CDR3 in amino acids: CASSLLATSSYEQYF. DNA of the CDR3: TGTGCCAGTTCTTTACTAGCGACAAGCTCCTACGAGCAGTACTTC.

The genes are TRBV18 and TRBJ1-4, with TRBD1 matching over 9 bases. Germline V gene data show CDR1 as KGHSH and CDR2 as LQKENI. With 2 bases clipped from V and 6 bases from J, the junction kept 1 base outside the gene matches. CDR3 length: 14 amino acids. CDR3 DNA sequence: TGTGCCAGCTCACCAAGACAGGGGGATGAAAAACTGTTTTTT. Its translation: CASSPRQGDEKLFF.

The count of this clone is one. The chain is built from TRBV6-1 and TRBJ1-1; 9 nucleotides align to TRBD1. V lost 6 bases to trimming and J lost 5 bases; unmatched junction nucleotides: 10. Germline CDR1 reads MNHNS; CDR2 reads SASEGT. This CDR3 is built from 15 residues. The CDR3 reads CASRTHWTGETEAFF. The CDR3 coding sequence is TGTGCCAGCAGGACTCATTGGACAGGGGAAACTGAAGCTTTCTTT.

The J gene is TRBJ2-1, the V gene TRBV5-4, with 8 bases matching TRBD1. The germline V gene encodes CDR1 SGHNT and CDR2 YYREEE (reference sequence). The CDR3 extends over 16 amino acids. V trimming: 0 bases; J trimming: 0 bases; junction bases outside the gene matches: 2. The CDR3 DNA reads TGTGCCAGCAGCTTGGTCAGGGGGCTCTCCTACAATGAGCAGTTCTTC. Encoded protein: CASSLVRGLSYNEQFF.

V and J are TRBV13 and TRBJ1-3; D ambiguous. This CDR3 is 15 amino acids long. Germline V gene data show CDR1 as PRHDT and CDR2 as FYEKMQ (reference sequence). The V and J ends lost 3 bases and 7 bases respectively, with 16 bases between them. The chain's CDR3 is CASSFDKMVRNTIYF. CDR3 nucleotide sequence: TGTGCCAGCAGCTTCGACAAGATGGTTCGGAACACCATATATTTT.

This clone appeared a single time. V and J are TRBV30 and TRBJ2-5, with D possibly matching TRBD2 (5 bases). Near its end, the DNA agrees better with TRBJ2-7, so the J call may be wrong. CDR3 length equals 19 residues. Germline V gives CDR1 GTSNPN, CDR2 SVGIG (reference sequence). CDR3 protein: CAWSVLRTGSVRAPYEQYF. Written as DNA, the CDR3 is TGTGCCTGGAGTGTACTTAGGACCGGTAGCGTACGAGCGCCCTACGAGCAGTACTTC.

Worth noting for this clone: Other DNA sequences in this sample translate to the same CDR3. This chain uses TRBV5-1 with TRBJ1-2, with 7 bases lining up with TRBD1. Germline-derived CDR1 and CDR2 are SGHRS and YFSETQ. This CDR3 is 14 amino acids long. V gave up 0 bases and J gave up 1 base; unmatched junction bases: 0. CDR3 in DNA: TGCGCCAGCAGCTTGGGACAGGGTAACTATGGCTACACCTTC. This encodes CASSLGQGNYGYTF.

This chain's CDR3 is CASRTGQGRGYTF. The CDR3 DNA reads TGTGCCAGTAGGACGGGACAGGGTCGCGGCTACACCTTC. The chain carries TRBV19 and TRBJ1-2, with TRBD1 identical over 9 bases. J gave up 8 bases and V 6 bases, and 7 bases lay outside the gene matches. The CDR3 runs to 13 residues. The germline gives CDR1 LNHDA, CDR2 SQIVND (reference sequence).

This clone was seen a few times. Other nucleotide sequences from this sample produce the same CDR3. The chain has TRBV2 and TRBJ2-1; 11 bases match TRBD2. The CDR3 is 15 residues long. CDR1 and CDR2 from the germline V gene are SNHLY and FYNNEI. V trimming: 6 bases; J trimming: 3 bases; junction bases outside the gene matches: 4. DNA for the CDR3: TGTGCCAGCAGGGCTACTAGCGGGAGCTACAATGAGCAGTTCTTC. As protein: CASRATSGSYNEQFF.

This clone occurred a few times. This chain's CDR3 is CASSLGTSVQETQYF. CDR3 sequence (DNA): TGTGCCAGCAGTTTGGGGACTAGCGTTCAAGAGACCCAGTACTTC. This rearrangement joins TRBV28 to TRBJ2-5, with 10 bases fitting TRBD2. The CDR3 length is 15 residues. Germline V lookup: CDR1 MDHEN, CDR2 SYDVKM. Trimming cost V 3 bases and J 2 bases; bases outside gene matches: 3.

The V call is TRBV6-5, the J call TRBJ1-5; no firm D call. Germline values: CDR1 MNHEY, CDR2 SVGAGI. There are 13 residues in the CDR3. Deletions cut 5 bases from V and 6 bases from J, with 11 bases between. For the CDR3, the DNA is TGTGCCAGCAGTGATCTGACGGGTCAGCCCCAGCATTTT. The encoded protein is CASSDLTGQPQHF.

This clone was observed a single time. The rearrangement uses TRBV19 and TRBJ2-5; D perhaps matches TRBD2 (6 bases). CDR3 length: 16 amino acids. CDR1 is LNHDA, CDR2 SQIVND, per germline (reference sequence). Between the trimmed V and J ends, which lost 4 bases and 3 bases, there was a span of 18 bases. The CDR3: CASSTGSGVAEETQYF. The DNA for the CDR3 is TGTGCCAGTAGTACAGGGTCGGGTGTAGCGGAAGAGACCCAGTACTTC.

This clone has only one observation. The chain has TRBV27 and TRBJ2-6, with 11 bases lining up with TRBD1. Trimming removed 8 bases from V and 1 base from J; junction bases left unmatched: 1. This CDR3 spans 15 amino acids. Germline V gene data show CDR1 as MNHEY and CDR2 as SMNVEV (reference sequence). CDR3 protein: CASGTGGSGANVLTF. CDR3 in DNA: TGTGCCAGCGGGACAGGGGGGTCTGGGGCCAACGTCCTGACTTTC. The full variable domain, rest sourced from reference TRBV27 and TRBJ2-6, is EAQVTQNPRYLITVTGKKLTVTCSQNMNHEYMSWYRQDPGLGLRQIYYSMNVEVTDKGDVPEGYKVSRKEKRNFPLILESPSPNQTSLYFCASGTGGSGANVLTFGAGSRLTVL.

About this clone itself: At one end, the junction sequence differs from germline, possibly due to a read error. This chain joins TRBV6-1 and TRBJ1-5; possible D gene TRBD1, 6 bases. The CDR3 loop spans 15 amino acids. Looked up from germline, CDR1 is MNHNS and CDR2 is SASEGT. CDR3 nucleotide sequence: TGTGCCAGCAGTGATTTGGTGGGGGCTAATCCGCCCCAGCATTTT. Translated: CASSDLVGANPPQHF.

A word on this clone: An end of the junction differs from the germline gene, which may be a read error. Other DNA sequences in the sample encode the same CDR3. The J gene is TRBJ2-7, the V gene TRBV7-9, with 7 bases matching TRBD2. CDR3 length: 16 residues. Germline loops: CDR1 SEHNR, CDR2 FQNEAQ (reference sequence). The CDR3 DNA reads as TGTGCCAGCAGCGGGTATAGCGGGCTTCACTCCTACGAGCAGTACTTT. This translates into CASSGYSGLHSYEQYF.

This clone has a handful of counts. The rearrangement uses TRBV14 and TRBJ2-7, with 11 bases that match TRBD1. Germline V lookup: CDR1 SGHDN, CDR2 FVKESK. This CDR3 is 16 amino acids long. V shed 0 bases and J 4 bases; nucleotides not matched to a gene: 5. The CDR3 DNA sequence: TGTGCCAGCAGCCAAGATTGGGACAGGGGGAAATACGAGCAGTACTTC. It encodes CASSQDWDRGKYEQYF.